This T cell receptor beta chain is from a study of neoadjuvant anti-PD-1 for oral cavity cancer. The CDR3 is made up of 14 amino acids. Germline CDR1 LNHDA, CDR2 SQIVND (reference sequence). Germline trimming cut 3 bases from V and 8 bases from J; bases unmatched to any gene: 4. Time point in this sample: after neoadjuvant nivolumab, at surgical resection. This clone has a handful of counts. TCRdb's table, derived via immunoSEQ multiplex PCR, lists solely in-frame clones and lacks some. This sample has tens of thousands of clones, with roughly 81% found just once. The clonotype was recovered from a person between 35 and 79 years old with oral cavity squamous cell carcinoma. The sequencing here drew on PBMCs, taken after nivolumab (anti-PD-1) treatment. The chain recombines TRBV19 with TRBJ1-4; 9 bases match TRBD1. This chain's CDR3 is CASSMGQGLEKLFF. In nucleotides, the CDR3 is TGTGCCAGTAGTATGGGACAGGGTCTGGAAAAACTGTTTTTT.